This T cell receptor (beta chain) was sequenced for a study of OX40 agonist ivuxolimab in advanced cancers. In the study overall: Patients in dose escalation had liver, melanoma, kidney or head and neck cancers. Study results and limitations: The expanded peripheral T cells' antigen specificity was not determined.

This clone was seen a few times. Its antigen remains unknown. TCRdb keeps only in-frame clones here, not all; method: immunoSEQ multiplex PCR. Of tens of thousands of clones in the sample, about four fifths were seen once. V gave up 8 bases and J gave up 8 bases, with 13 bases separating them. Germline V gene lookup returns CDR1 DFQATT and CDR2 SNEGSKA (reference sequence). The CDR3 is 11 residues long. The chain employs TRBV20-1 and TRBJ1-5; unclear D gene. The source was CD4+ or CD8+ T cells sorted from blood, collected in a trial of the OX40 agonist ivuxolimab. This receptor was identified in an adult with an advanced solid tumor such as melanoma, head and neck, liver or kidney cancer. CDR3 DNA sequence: TGCAGTCCGGAGGGTTGGAAGCCCCAGCATTTT. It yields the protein CSPEGWKPQHF.